Listed here is a single TCR beta chain. Its antigen remains unknown. The data were taken from a study of OX40 agonist ivuxolimab in advanced cancers. About the study: Partial responses occurred in Three dose-escalation patients, one with hepatocellular carcinoma and two with cutaneous melanoma. General study findings and limits: Both CD4+ and CD8+ T cell populations in blood had undergone clonal expansion by week 6 at 0.1 to 3.0 mg/kg. Researchers did not establish what antigens the expanded peripheral T cells target.

CDR1 is SGHKS and CDR2 is YYEKEE in the germline V gene (reference sequence). The V and J ends lost 2 bases and 9 bases respectively, with 18 bases between them. CDR3 length: 15 residues. Libraries were prepared by immunoSEQ multiplex PCR; TCRdb keeps only in-frame clonotypes and omits some of them. The table records more than 25,000 clones, around 88% of them present only once. The receptor's source is an adult with an advanced solid tumor such as melanoma, head and neck, liver or kidney cancer. Specimen: CD4+ or CD8+ T cells sorted from blood, collected in a trial of the OX40 agonist ivuxolimab. J is TRBJ2-1 and V is TRBV5-5; perhaps TRBD1 as D (5 bases). This CDR3 reads CASSFWGRVEGEQFF. The CDR3 nucleotides are TGTGCCAGCAGCTTTTGGGGCAGGGTCGAAGGTGAGCAGTTCTTC.